This T cell receptor (beta chain) derives from a study of cytomegalovirus exposure and HLA in healthy donors. The PCR employed 60 Vbeta primers together with 13 Jbeta primers. Libraries were prepared by immunoSEQ multiplex PCR; TCRdb keeps only in-frame clonotypes and omits some of them. Of about 150,000 clones listed, roughly 84% are singletons. This clone was detected a few times. The CDR3 is 21 amino acids. Trimming cost V 0 bases and J 1 base; bases outside gene matches: 15. CDR1 LGHNA and CDR2 YNFKEQ come from the germline V gene. The sample was PBMCs. The receptor was derived from a boy aged 2 to 9 in good health and CMV-seronegative. The chain is built from TRBV4-2 and TRBJ2-2; 9 bases fit TRBD2. CDR3 loop: CASSQDVRASGKGWNTGELFF. CDR3 coding DNA: TGTGCCAGCAGCCAAGATGTCCGGGCTAGCGGGAAGGGGTGGAACACCGGGGAGCTGTTTTTT.